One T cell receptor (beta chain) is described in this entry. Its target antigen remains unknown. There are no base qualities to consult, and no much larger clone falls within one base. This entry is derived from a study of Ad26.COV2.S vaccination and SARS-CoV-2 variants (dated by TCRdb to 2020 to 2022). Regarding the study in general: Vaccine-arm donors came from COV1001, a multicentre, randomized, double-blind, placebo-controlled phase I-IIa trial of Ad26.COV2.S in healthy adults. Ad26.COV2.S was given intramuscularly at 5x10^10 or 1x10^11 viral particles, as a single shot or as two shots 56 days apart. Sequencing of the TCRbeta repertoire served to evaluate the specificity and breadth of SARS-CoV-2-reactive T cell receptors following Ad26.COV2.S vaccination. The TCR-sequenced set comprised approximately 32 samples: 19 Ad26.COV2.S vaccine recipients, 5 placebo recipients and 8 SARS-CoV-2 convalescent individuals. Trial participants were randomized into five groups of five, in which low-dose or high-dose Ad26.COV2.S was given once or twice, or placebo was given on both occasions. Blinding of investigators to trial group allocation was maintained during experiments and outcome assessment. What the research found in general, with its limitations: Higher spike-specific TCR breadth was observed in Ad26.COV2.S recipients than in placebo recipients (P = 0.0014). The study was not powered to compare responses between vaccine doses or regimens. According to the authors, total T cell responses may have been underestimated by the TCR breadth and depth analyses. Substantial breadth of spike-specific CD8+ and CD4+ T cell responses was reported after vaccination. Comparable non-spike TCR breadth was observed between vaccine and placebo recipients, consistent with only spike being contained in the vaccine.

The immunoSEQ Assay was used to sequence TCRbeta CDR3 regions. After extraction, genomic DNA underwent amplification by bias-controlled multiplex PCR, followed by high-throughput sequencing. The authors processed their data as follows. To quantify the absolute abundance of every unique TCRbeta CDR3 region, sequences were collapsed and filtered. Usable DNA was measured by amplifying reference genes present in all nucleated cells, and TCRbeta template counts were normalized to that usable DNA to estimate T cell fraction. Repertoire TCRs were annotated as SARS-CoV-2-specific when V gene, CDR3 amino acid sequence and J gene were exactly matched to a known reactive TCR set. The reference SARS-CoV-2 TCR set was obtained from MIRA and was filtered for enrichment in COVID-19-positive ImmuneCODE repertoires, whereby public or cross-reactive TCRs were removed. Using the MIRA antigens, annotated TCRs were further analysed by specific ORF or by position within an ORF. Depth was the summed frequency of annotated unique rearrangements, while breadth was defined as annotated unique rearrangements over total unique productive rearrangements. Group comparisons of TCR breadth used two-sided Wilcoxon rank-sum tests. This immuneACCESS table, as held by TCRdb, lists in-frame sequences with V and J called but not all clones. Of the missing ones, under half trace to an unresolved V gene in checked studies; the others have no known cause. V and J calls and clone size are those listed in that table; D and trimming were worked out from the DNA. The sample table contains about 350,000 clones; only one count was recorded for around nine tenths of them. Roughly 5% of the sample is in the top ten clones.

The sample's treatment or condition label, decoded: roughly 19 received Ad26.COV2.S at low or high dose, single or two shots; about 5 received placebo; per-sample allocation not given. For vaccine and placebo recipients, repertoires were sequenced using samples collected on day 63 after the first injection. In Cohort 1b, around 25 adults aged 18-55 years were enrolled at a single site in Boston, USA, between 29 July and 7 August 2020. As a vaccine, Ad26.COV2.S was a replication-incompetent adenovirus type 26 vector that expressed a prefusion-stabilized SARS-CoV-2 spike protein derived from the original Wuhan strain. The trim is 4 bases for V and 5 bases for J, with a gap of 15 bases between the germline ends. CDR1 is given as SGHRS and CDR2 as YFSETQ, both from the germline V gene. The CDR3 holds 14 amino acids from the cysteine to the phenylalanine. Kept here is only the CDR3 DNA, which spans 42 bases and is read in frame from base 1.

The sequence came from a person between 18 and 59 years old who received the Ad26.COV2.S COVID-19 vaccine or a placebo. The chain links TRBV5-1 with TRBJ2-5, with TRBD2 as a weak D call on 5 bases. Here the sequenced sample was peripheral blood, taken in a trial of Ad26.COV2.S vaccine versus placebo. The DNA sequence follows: TGCGCCAGCAGCCCTGAGGGCCCCAGGGAGACCCAGTACTTC. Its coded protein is CASSPEGPRETQYF.